The clone carrying this TCR beta chain was detected once. Patients who had autoimmune disease history or got systemic immunosuppression were left out. The data were obtained in a study of OX40 agonist ivuxolimab in advanced cancers. The data were produced by immunoSEQ multiplex PCR, yet TCRdb's version contains in-frame clones alone and is incomplete. The sample has some 83,000 clones, more than 85% seen once. The starting material was CD4+ or CD8+ T cells sorted from blood, obtained in a trial of the OX40 agonist ivuxolimab. This clonotype originated in an adult with an advanced solid tumor such as melanoma, head and neck, liver or kidney cancer.

The CDR3 is CASSLDGTDTQYF. CDR3 bases: TGCGCCAGCAGCTTGGATGGCACAGATACGCAGTATTTT. V is TRBV5-1 and J is TRBJ2-3; D is ambiguous. With 0 bases removed from V and 1 base from J, the gap between germline ends came to 3 bases. The germline CDR1 and CDR2 sequences are SGHRS and YFSETQ. The CDR3 consists of 13 residues.